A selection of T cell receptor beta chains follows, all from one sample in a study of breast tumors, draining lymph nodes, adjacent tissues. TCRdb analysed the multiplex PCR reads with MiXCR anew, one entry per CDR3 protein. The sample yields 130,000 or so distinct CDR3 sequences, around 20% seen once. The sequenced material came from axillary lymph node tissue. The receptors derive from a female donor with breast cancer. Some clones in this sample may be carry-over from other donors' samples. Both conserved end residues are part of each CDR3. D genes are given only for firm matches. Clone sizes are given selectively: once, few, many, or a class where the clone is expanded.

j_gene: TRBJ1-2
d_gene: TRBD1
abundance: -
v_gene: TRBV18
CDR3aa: CASSATGGDYGYTF
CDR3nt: TGTGCCAGCTCAGCGACAGGGGGCGACTATGGCTACACCTTC

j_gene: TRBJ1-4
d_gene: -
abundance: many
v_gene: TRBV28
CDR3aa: CASSLGGATNEKLFF
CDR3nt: TGTGCCAGCAGTTTGGGGGGGGCGACTAATGAAAAACTGTTTTTT

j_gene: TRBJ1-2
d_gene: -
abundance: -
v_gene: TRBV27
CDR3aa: CASSLSSPYYGYTF
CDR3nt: TGTGCCAGCAGTTTAAGCAGTCCCTATTATGGCTACACCTTC

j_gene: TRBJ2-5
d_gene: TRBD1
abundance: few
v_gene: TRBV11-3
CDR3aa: CASSKDRGRVETQYF
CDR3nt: TGTGCCAGCAGCAAGGACAGGGGGCGTGTGGAGACCCAGTACTTC

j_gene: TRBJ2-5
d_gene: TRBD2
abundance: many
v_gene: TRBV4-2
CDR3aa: CASSQDPAGTTIQETQYF
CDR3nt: TGTGCCAGCAGCCAAGATCCAGCGGGGACTACAATACAAGAGACCCAGTACTTC

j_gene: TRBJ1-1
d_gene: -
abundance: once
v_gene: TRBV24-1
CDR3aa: CATSRGTEAFF
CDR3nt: TGTGCCACCAGCCGGGGAACTGAAGCTTTCTTT

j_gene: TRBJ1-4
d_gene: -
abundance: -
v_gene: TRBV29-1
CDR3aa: CSVSGVGEKPFF
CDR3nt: TGCAGCGTTTCAGGAGTTGGAGAAAAACCGTTTTTT

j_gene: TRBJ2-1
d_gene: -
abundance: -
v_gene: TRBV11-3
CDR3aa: CASSLDSSHNEQFF
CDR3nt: TGTGCCAGCAGCTTAGATTCTAGCCACAATGAGCAGTTCTTC

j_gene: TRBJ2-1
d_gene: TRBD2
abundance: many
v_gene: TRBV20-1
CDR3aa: CSARASGIGTYNEQFF
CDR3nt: TGCAGTGCTAGGGCTAGCGGGATAGGTACCTACAATGAGCAGTTCTTC

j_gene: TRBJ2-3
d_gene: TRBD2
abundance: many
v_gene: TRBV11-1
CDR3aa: CASSPGLAATDTQYF
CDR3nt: TGTGCCAGCAGCCCGGGACTAGCGGCCACAGATACGCAGTATTTT

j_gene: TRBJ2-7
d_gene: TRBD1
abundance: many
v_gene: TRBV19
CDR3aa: CASSITGVAHEQYF
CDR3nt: TGTGCCAGTAGTATCACAGGGGTCGCGCACGAGCAGTACTTC